This T cell receptor (beta chain) was sequenced for a study of control samples from healthy donors and cancer patients. Trimming stripped 4 bases from V and 7 bases from J, with 8 bases between. This CDR3 is 12 amino acids long. Germline values: CDR1 LGHDT, CDR2 YNNKEL (reference sequence). Sequencing used immunoSEQ multiplex PCR; TCRdb keeps in-frame clones, though not all of them. Of around 170,000 clones listed, around 90% are singletons. This TCR derives from a woman aged 50 to 65 in good health. The chain joins TRBV3-1 (or the pseudogene TRBV3-2) to TRBJ2-1; D possibly corresponds to TRBD1 (5 bases). Sequenced: blood. The CDR3 protein is CASSRGKNEQFF. The CDR3 nucleotides are TGTGCCAGCAGCCGGGGCAAGAATGAGCAGTTCTTC.